This paragraph covers one TCR beta chain sequence. Its antigen is unknown. The sample comes from a study of T cell responses to AZD1222 COVID-19 vaccine. Regarding the study as a whole: Unmutated variant regions are reportedly the target of nearly half of TCRs that are spike-specific. White British ancestry dominated among donors, who included more females, and clonal diversity was possibly underestimated. After two AZD1222 doses, spike-specific TCR breadth and depth rose versus day 0.

Germline CDR1 SGHRS, CDR2 YFSETQ. The CDR3 extends over 16 amino acids. Trimming took off 0 bases at V and 0 bases at J, with 10 bases between the two ends. Sequencing used immunoSEQ multiplex PCR; TCRdb keeps in-frame clones, though not all of them. The sample carries 110,000 to 150,000 clones, approximately 94% recorded once. The clonotype was recovered from an adult in good health. The sample consisted of peripheral blood, taken on day 0 of AZD1222 vaccination. V gene TRBV5-1 combines with J gene TRBJ2-1; no definite D call. The CDR3 here is CASSLDVVRSYNEQFF. The CDR3 DNA sequence: TGCGCCAGCAGCTTGGACGTAGTCCGCTCCTACAATGAGCAGTTCTTC.